Listed below are T cell receptor beta chains from one sample, sequenced in a study of response to subunit inactivated influenza vaccine. TCRdb used MiXCR to reprocess the RT-PCR reads, holding one entry per CDR3 protein. This table has hundreds of thousands of distinct CDR3 sequences, about 14% appearing once. The specimen was PBMCs from blood, collected less than 15 days before vaccination. The receptors were gathered from a man in his fifties or sixties who received an inactivated influenza vaccine. Each CDR3 is given with its conserved first and last residue. Fields, in order: J gene, D gene, clone size, V gene, CDR3 protein, CDR3 DNA. The D gene is left open where the match is weak. Not every row has a clone size; where given, it reads once, few, many or a size class.

j_gene: TRBJ2-5; d_gene: TRBD2; abundance: many; v_gene: TRBV20-1; CDR3aa: CSAKAATSGKETQYF; CDR3nt: TGCAGTGCTAAAGCGGCGACTAGCGGAAAAGAGACCCAGTACTTC
j_gene: TRBJ2-1; d_gene: .; abundance: .; v_gene: TRBV7-9; CDR3aa: CASSLSTGSSYNEQFF; CDR3nt: TGTGCCAGCAGCTTGTCTACAGGGAGCTCCTACAATGAGCAGTTCTTC
j_gene: TRBJ1-1; d_gene: .; abundance: many; v_gene: TRBV7-2; CDR3aa: CASSFHNTEAFF; CDR3nt: TGTGCCAGCAGCTTCCACAACACTGAAGCTTTCTTT
j_gene: TRBJ1-1; d_gene: TRBD1; abundance: .; v_gene: TRBV7-6; CDR3aa: CASSLRDPGTGNVNTEAFF; CDR3nt: TGTGCCAGCAGCTTAAGGGACCCCGGGACAGGCAATGTAAACACTGAAGCTTTCTTT
j_gene: TRBJ1-1; d_gene: .; abundance: .; v_gene: TRBV12-3/TRBV12-4; CDR3aa: CASSPTHGNTEAFF; CDR3nt: TGTGCCAGCAGCCCGACACACGGGAACACTGAAGCTTTCTTT
j_gene: TRBJ2-1; d_gene: TRBD2; abundance: .; v_gene: TRBV5-1; CDR3aa: CASSWNSGREAYNEQFF; CDR3nt: TGCGCCAGCAGTTGGAATAGCGGGAGGGAAGCCTACAATGAGCAGTTCTTC
j_gene: TRBJ2-1; d_gene: TRBD1; abundance: many; v_gene: TRBV12-3/TRBV12-4; CDR3aa: CASSRDREPYNEQFF; CDR3nt: TGTGCCAGCAGTAGGGACAGGGAACCCTACAATGAGCAGTTCTTC
j_gene: TRBJ2-3; d_gene: .; abundance: .; v_gene: TRBV7-8; CDR3aa: CASSAGGGYTDTQYF; CDR3nt: TGTGCCAGCAGTGCCGGAGGGGGGTACACAGATACGCAGTATTTT
j_gene: TRBJ1-1; d_gene: .; abundance: few; v_gene: TRBV19; CDR3aa: CASSITGRTEAFF; CDR3nt: TGTGCCAGTAGTATAACAGGGAGGACTGAAGCTTTCTTT
j_gene: TRBJ2-7; d_gene: .; abundance: few; v_gene: TRBV2; CDR3aa: CASRNRDQNYEQYF; CDR3nt: TGTGCCAGCAGGAACAGGGACCAAAACTACGAGCAGTACTTC
j_gene: TRBJ1-4; d_gene: .; abundance: .; v_gene: TRBV29-1; CDR3aa: CSVVSGVATNEKLFF; CDR3nt: TGCAGCGTTGTTTCAGGAGTTGCAACTAATGAAAAACTGTTTTTT
j_gene: TRBJ2-5; d_gene: TRBD2; abundance: .; v_gene: TRBV6-1; CDR3aa: CASSVAGGPRETQYF; CDR3nt: TGTGCCAGCAGTGTAGCGGGAGGGCCCAGAGAGACCCAGTACTTC
j_gene: TRBJ2-5; d_gene: .; abundance: .; v_gene: TRBV4-3; CDR3aa: CASSQALASWETQYF; CDR3nt: TGCGCCAGCAGCCAAGCGCTAGCGAGTTGGGAGACCCAGTACTTC
j_gene: TRBJ1-1; d_gene: .; abundance: few; v_gene: TRBV28; CDR3aa: CASSEVGFLKSDTEAFF; CDR3nt: TGTGCCAGCAGTGAAGTCGGGTTTCTTAAGTCCGACACTGAAGCTTTCTTT
j_gene: TRBJ2-1; d_gene: TRBD2; abundance: .; v_gene: TRBV14; CDR3aa: CASSRTGTSGGGPYNEQFF; CDR3nt: TGTGCCAGCAGCCGAACCGGGACTAGCGGGGGCGGACCCTACAATGAGCAGTTCTTC
j_gene: TRBJ1-4; d_gene: .; abundance: .; v_gene: TRBV29-1; CDR3aa: CSVEDRGATNEKLFF; CDR3nt: TGCAGCGTTGAAGATCGGGGGGCAACTAATGAAAAACTGTTTTTT
j_gene: TRBJ2-3; d_gene: .; abundance: .; v_gene: TRBV29-1; CDR3aa: CSVAVGAGDTQYF; CDR3nt: TGCAGCGTTGCTGTGGGGGCGGGAGATACGCAGTATTTT
j_gene: TRBJ1-1; d_gene: .; abundance: few; v_gene: TRBV11-2; CDR3aa: CASSLGQVMGAFF; CDR3nt: TGTGCCAGCAGCTTAGGGCAGGTTATGGGTGCTTTCTTT
j_gene: TRBJ2-2; d_gene: TRBD2; abundance: .; v_gene: TRBV11-2; CDR3aa: CASSLPRTSGGTNTGELFF; CDR3nt: TGTGCCAGCAGCTTACCTCGGACTAGCGGGGGGACCAACACCGGGGAGCTGTTTTTT
j_gene: TRBJ2-5; d_gene: .; abundance: .; v_gene: TRBV5-1; CDR3aa: CASSPGREQETQYF; CDR3nt: TGCGCCAGCAGCCCCGGACGGGAGCAAGAGACCCAGTACTTC
j_gene: TRBJ2-4; d_gene: .; abundance: .; v_gene: TRBV5-1; CDR3aa: CASSLGRVAKNIQYF; CDR3nt: TGCGCCAGCAGCTTGGGCAGGGTGGCCAAAAACATTCAGTACTTC
j_gene: TRBJ2-3; d_gene: .; abundance: few; v_gene: TRBV6-5; CDR3aa: CATGAGTQYF; CDR3nt: TGTGCCACAGGCGCGGGTACGCAGTATTTT
j_gene: TRBJ2-5; d_gene: .; abundance: few; v_gene: TRBV6-1; CDR3aa: CASSSSRLRAPETQYF; CDR3nt: TGTGCCAGCAGCTCCAGCCGACTCAGGGCCCCAGAGACCCAGTACTTC
j_gene: TRBJ2-5; d_gene: .; abundance: .; v_gene: TRBV6-1; CDR3aa: CATLAPGGTQYF; CDR3nt: TGTGCCACTCTGGCCCCCGGGGGGACCCAGTACTTC
j_gene: TRBJ2-7; d_gene: TRBD1; abundance: few; v_gene: TRBV20-1; CDR3aa: CSAGQGSAYEQYF; CDR3nt: TGCAGTGCCGGACAGGGTTCGGCCTACGAGCAGTACTTC
j_gene: TRBJ1-3; d_gene: .; abundance: few; v_gene: TRBV14; CDR3aa: CASSHSPGPGNTIYF; CDR3nt: TGTGCCAGCAGCCATAGCCCGGGGCCGGGAAACACCATATATTTT
j_gene: TRBJ1-1; d_gene: .; abundance: few; v_gene: TRBV7-2; CDR3aa: CASSGGKVGTEAFF; CDR3nt: TGTGCCAGCAGTGGGGGGAAGGTGGGCACTGAAGCTTTCTTT
j_gene: TRBJ2-6; d_gene: .; abundance: .; v_gene: TRBV4-1; CDR3aa: CASSPPSLQASGANVLTF; CDR3nt: TGCGCCAGCAGCCCTCCCTCTTTACAGGCCTCTGGGGCCAACGTCCTGACTTTC
j_gene: TRBJ2-4; d_gene: TRBD2; abundance: few; v_gene: TRBV5-1; CDR3aa: CASSSDGLAGGLAKNIQYF; CDR3nt: TGCGCCAGCAGCTCCGATGGGCTAGCGGGGGGGCTCGCCAAAAACATTCAGTACTTC
j_gene: TRBJ2-1; d_gene: .; abundance: .; v_gene: TRBV20-1; CDR3aa: CSALPRHEQFF; CDR3nt: TGCAGTGCCCTGCCAAGGCATGAGCAGTTCTTC
j_gene: TRBJ1-6; d_gene: .; abundance: .; v_gene: TRBV28; CDR3aa: CASSLSLGRHSPLHF; CDR3nt: TGTGCCAGCAGTTTAAGTCTAGGTCGGCACTCACCCCTCCACTTT
j_gene: TRBJ2-7; d_gene: TRBD1; abundance: .; v_gene: TRBV5-6; CDR3aa: CASSYRDSVYEQYF; CDR3nt: TGTGCCAGCAGCTACCGGGACAGCGTCTACGAGCAGTACTTC
j_gene: TRBJ1-4; d_gene: .; abundance: few; v_gene: TRBV5-1; CDR3aa: CASSLGMRMGKLFF; CDR3nt: TGCGCCAGCAGCTTGGGAATGAGGATGGGAAAACTGTTTTTT
j_gene: TRBJ2-3; d_gene: .; abundance: .; v_gene: TRBV10-2; CDR3aa: CASSDLGFEADTQYF; CDR3nt: TGCGCCAGCAGTGACTTGGGTTTTGAGGCAGATACGCAGTATTTT
j_gene: TRBJ1-2; d_gene: .; abundance: few; v_gene: TRBV12-3/TRBV12-4; CDR3aa: CASKQGGDGYTF; CDR3nt: TGTGCCAGCAAGCAGGGAGGGGATGGCTACACCTTC
j_gene: TRBJ2-7; d_gene: TRBD2; abundance: few; v_gene: TRBV4-3; CDR3aa: CASSQVLAGEGYEQYF; CDR3nt: TGCGCCAGCAGCCAAGTCTTAGCGGGAGAGGGCTACGAGCAGTACTTC
j_gene: TRBJ2-7; d_gene: .; abundance: few; v_gene: TRBV11-3; CDR3aa: CASSLDSGTYEQYF; CDR3nt: TGTGCCAGCAGCTTAGACTCAGGGACCTACGAGCAGTACTTC
j_gene: TRBJ2-1; d_gene: .; abundance: few; v_gene: TRBV9; CDR3aa: CASSGGWNEQFF; CDR3nt: TGTGCCAGCAGCGGAGGGTGGAATGAGCAGTTCTTC
j_gene: TRBJ2-5; d_gene: TRBD1; abundance: .; v_gene: TRBV2; CDR3aa: CASRIGQARETQYF; CDR3nt: TGTGCCAGCAGGATCGGACAGGCAAGAGAGACCCAGTACTTC
j_gene: TRBJ2-5; d_gene: .; abundance: .; v_gene: TRBV10-3; CDR3aa: CAISPAAAETQYF; CDR3nt: TGTGCCATCAGTCCCGCGGCGGCGGAGACCCAGTACTTC
j_gene: TRBJ1-2; d_gene: TRBD1; abundance: many; v_gene: TRBV28; CDR3aa: CASSFGQGNYGYTF; CDR3nt: TGTGCCAGCAGTTTCGGACAGGGGAACTATGGCTACACCTTC
j_gene: TRBJ2-1; d_gene: TRBD2; abundance: .; v_gene: TRBV15; CDR3aa: CATSRELAGTINEQFF; CDR3nt: TGTGCCACCAGCAGAGAGCTAGCGGGGACCATAAATGAGCAGTTCTTC
j_gene: TRBJ1-1; d_gene: TRBD1; abundance: few; v_gene: TRBV28; CDR3aa: CASRAWDREDSEAFF; CDR3nt: TGTGCCAGCAGAGCCTGGGACAGGGAAGACTCTGAAGCTTTCTTT